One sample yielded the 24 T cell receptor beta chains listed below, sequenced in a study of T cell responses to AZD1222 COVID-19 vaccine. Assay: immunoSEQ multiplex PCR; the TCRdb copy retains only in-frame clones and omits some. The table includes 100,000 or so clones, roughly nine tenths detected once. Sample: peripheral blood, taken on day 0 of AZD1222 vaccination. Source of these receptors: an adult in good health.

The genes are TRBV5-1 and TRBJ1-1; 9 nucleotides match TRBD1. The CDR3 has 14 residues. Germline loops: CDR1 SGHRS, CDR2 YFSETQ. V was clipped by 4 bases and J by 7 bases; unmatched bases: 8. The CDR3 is CASSPRQGGNEAFF. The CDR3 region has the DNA TGCGCCAGCAGCCCCCGACAGGGGGGAAATGAAGCTTTCTTT.

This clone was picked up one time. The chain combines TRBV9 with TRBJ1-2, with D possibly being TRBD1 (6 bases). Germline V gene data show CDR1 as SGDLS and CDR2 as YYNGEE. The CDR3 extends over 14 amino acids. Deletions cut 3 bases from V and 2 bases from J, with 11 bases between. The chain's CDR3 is CASSAPDRNYGYTF. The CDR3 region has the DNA TGTGCCAGCAGCGCACCCGACAGGAACTATGGCTACACCTTC.

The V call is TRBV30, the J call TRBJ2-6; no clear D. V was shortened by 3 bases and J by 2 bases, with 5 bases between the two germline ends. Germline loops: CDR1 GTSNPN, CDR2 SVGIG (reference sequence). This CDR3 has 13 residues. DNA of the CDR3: TGTGCCTGGAGCGACACTGGGGCCAACGTCCTGACTTTC. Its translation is CAWSDTGANVLTF.

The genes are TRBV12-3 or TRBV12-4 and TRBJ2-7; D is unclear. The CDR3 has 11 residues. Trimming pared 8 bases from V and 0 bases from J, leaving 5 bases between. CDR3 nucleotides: TGTGCCAGCCGCAACTCCTACGAGCAGTACTTC. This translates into CASRNSYEQYF.

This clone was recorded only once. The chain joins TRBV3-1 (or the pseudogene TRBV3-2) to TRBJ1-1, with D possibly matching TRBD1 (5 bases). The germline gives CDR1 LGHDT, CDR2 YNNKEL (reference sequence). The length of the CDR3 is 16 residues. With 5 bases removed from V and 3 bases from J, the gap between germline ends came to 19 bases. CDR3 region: CASSVRTTKYYTEAFF. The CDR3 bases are TGTGCCAGCAGCGTCCGGACAACAAAATACTACACTGAAGCTTTCTTT.

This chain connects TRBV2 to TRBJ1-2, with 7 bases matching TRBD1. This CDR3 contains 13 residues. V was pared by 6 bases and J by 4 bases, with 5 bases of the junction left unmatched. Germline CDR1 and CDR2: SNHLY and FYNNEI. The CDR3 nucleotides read TGTGCCAGCAGATACAGGGGCAGCTATGGCTACACCTTC. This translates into CASRYRGSYGYTF.

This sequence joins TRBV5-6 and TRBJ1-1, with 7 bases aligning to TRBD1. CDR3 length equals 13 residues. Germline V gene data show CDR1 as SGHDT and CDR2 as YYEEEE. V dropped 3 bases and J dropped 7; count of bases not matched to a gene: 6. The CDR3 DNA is TGTGCCAGCAGCTCGACAGGGCCGATTGAAGCTTTCTTT. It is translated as CASSSTGPIEAFF.

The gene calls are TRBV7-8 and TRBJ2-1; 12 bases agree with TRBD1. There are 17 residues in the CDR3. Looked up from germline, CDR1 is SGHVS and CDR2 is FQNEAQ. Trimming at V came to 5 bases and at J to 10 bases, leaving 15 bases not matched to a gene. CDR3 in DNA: TGTGCCAGCAGCCCTGGAAGGTCGGGACAGGGGGCGTCGGAGCAGTTCTTC. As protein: CASSPGRSGQGASEQFF.

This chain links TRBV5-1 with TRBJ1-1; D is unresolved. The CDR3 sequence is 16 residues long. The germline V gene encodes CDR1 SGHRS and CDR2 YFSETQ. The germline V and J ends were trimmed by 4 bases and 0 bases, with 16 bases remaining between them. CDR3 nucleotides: TGCGCCAGCAGCGCAGCCTGGATCAACATGAACACTGAAGCTTTCTTT. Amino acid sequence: CASSAAWINMNTEAFF.

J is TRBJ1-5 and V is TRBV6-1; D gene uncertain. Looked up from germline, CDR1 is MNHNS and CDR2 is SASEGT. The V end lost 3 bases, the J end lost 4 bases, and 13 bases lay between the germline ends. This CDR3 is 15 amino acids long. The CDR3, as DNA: TGTGCCAGCAGTGACGGCAGATGGGTGAATCAGCCCCAGCATTTT. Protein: CASSDGRWVNQPQHF.

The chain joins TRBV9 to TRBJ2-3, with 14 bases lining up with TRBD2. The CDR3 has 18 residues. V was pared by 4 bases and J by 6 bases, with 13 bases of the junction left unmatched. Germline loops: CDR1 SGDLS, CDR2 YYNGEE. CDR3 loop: CASSSPGLAGADGDTQYF. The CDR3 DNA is TGTGCCAGCAGCTCTCCGGGACTAGCGGGGGCCGACGGGGATACGCAGTATTTT.

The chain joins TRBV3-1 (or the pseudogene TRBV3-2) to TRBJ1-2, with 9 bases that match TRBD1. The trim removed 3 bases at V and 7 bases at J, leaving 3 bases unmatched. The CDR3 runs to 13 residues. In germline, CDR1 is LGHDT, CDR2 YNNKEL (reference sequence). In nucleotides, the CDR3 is TGTGCCAGCAGCCAGACAGGGGGGGGTGGCTACACCTTC. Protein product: CASSQTGGGGYTF.

CDR3 protein: CASSVVESLGYTF. The CDR3 DNA follows: TGTGCCAGCAGCGTAGTAGAATCGTTGGGCTACACCTTC. The gene calls are TRBV9 and TRBJ1-2, with no clear D. This CDR3 comprises 13 residues. The V gene lost 0 bases and the J gene lost 8 bases, with 11 bases spanning the gap. Looked up from germline, CDR1 is SGDLS and CDR2 is YYNGEE.

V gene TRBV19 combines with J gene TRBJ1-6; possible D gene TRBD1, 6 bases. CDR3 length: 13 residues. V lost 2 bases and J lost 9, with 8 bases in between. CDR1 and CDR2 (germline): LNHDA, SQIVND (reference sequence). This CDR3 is CASSIRGGSPLHF. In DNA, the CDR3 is TGTGCCAGTAGTATAAGAGGGGGTTCACCCCTCCACTTT.

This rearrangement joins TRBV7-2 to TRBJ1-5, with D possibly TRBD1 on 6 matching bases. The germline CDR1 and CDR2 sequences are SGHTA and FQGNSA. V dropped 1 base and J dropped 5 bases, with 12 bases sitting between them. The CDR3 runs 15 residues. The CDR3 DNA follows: TGTGCCAGCAGCTTAGAGGGGGTGAGCGATCAGCCCCAGCATTTT. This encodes CASSLEGVSDQPQHF.

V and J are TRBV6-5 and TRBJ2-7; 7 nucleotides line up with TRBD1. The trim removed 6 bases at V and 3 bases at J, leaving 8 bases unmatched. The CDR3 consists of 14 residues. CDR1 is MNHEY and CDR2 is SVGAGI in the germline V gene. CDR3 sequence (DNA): TGTGCCAGCAGAGGTGCCGACAGGGTCTACGAGCAGTACTTC. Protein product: CASRGADRVYEQYF.

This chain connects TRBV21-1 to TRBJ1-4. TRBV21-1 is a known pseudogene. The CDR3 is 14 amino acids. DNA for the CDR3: TGTGCCAGCAGCACCGTCTGGGTTAATGAAAAACTGTTTTTT. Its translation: CASSTVWVNEKLFF.

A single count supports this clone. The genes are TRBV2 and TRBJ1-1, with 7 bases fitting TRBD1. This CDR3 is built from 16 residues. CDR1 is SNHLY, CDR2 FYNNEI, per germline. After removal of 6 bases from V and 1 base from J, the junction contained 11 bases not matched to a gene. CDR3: CASSRDSGRKNTEAFF. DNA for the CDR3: TGTGCCAGCAGCCGGGACAGCGGGAGGAAGAACACTGAAGCTTTCTTT.

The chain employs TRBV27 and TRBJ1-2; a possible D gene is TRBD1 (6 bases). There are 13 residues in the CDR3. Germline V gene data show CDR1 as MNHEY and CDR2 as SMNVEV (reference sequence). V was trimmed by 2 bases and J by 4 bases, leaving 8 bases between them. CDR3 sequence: CASSLQGSYGYTF. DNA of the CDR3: TGTGCCAGCAGTTTACAGGGGTCCTATGGCTACACCTTC.

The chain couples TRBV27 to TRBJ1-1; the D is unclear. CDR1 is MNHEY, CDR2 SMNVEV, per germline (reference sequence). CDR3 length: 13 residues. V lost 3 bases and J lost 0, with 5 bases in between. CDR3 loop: CASSFVLNTEAFF. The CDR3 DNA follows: TGTGCCAGCAGTTTCGTCCTGAACACTGAAGCTTTCTTT.

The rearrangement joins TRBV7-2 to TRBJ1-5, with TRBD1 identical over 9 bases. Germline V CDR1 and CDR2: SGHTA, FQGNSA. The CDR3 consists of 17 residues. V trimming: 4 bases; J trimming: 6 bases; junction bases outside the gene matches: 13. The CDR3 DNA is TGTGCCAGCAGCTCGCCGAAAGAACAGGGGGCGGGTCAGCCCCAGCATTTT. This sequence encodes CASSSPKEQGAGQPQHF.

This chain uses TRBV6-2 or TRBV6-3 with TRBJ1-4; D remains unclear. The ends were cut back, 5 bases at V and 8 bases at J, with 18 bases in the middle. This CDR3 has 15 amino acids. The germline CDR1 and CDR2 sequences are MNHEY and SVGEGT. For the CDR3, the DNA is TGTGCCAGCAGTACGCGTTTCAAGGGTGAAGAAAAACTGTTTTTT. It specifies CASSTRFKGEEKLFF.

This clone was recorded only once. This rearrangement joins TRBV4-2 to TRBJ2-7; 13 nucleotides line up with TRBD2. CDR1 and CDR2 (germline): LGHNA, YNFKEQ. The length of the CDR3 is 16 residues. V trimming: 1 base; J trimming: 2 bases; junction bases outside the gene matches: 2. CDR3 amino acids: CASSQGTSGGAYEQYF. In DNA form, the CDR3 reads TGTGCCAGCAGCCAAGGTACTAGCGGGGGGGCCTACGAGCAGTACTTC.

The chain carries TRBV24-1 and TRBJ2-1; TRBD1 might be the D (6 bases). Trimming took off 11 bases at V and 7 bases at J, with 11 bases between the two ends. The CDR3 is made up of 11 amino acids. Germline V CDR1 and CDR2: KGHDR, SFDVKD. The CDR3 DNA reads TGTGCCAGCGCAGGGGAGAATGAGCAGTTCTTC. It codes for CASAGENEQFF.